This TCR beta chain was sequenced in a study of blood T cell repertoires in COVID-19. In the authors' methods: Estimation of nucleated cell counts relied on the amplification of reference gene primers. Method: immunoSEQ multiplex PCR; TCRdb's copy keeps in-frame clones and lacks some. V and J calls and clone size are those listed in that table; D and trimming were worked out from the DNA. This table has some 250,000 clones, approximately 80% appearing once. There are 13 residues in the CDR3. Between the trimmed V and J ends, which lost 4 bases and 5 bases, there was a span of 8 bases. Germline V gene sequence: CDR1 LGHNA, CDR2 YNFKEQ. This clone was counted only a few times.

The chain is built from TRBV4-2 and TRBJ2-2, with D unclear. The receptor comes from a woman over 75 with acute or convalescent COVID-19. What was sequenced was peripheral blood. DNA of the CDR3: TGTGCCAGCAGCCGATTACTAACCGGGGAGCTGTTTTTT. Protein product: CASSRLLTGELFF.